This T cell receptor (beta chain) was sequenced for a study of T cells in Graves' hyperthyroidism and ophthalmopathy. Looking at the study overall: At the time of initial diagnosis and before any treatment, peripheral blood was collected.

CDR1 is MDHEN, CDR2 SYDVKM, per germline. V lost 3 bases and J lost 1, with 12 bases in between. The CDR3 is 15 amino acids. Study-wide findings and caveats: Ophthalmopathy, which appeared later, was predicted by the model a median around 6 months before onset. Most thyroid clonotypes expanded above 0.001 appeared in blood too.

This clonotype was counted many times. Its antigen is unknown. Hyperthyroidism in the patients, aged 18 to 65, was newly diagnosed and under 2 months in duration. RNA transcripts provided the source from which TCR beta CDR3 regions were amplified. The HTBI set primed first-round TCR CDR3 RT-PCR. Each CDR3 protein gets one entry after TCRdb re-called the multiplex PCR reads with MiXCR. The data show 350,000 to 450,000 distinct CDR3 sequences, with roughly 15% seen just once and around a third held by the top ten. V is TRBV28 and J is TRBJ1-1; D unclear. The origin of this receptor is a young woman with Graves' hyperthyroidism that later progressed to Graves' ophthalmopathy. The source material was blood. The CDR3 spells CASSFVGVKNTEAFF. Here the CDR3 DNA reads TGTGCCAGCAGTTTCGTCGGAGTGAAGAACACTGAAGCTTTCTTT.